This is a list of T cell receptor beta chains from one sample in a study of T cells after yellow fever vaccination. MiXCR, run by TCRdb on the 5' RACE reads, gives a single entry per CDR3 protein. Of 200,000 to 300,000 distinct CDR3 sequences listed, approximately 12% were seen once; the top ten hold roughly 0.5%. The sequenced sample was CD4+ T cells sorted from PBMCs, obtained 45 days after the yellow fever booster vaccination. The receptors shown here come from a man younger than 45 who received the YFV17D yellow fever vaccine. CDR3s include the opening cysteine and the closing phenylalanine or tryptophan. D genes are given only for firm matches. Rows give clone size only sometimes, using once, few, many, or a class for an expanded clone.

few	.	TRBV28	TRBJ1-6	CAAHQSAESSYNSPLHF	TGTGCCGCCCACCAATCGGCAGAGAGCTCCTATAATTCACCCCTCCACTTT
few	TRBD2	TRBV10-2	TRBJ2-7	CASRSGVSSYEQYF	TGCGCCAGCAGGAGCGGGGTAAGCTCCTACGAGCAGTACTTC
.	TRBD1	TRBV5-6	TRBJ2-3	CASSLPGQEADTQYF	TGTGCCAGCAGCCTACCGGGACAGGAGGCAGATACGCAGTATTTT
.	.	TRBV7-9	TRBJ2-7	CASSSAEYYEQYF	TGTGCCAGCAGCTCCGCTGAATACTACGAGCAGTACTTC
few	.	TRBV4-3	TRBJ2-7	CASSPRDRSYEQYF	TGCGCCAGCAGCCCCCGGGACCGCTCCTACGAGCAGTACTTC
.	TRBD2	TRBV20-1	TRBJ2-1	CSGYGLAATRDEQFF	TGCAGTGGCTACGGTCTAGCGGCAACTAGGGATGAGCAGTTCTTC
.	.	TRBV7-2	TRBJ2-7	CASSPRDGYEQYF	TGTGCCAGCAGCCCCCGGGACGGATACGAGCAGTACTTC
many	.	TRBV6-2/TRBV6-3	TRBJ2-7	CASSKTSLDEQYF	TGTGCCAGCAGTAAGACTAGTCTTGACGAGCAGTACTTC
.	.	TRBV7-9	TRBJ2-7	CASSPPQTLISYEQYF	TGTGCCAGCAGCCCCCCGCAGACCCTCATCTCCTACGAGCAGTACTTC
.	.	TRBV10-3	TRBJ2-1	CAISEGDWDNEQFF	TGTGCCATCAGTGAGGGGGACTGGGACAATGAGCAGTTCTTC
.	TRBD2	TRBV20-1	TRBJ2-3	CSASTPSGGITDTQYF	TGCAGTGCTAGTACTCCTAGCGGGGGGATTACGGATACGCAGTATTTT
many	.	TRBV5-1	TRBJ1-2	CASSRENYGYTF	TGCGCCAGCAGCCGGGAGAACTATGGCTACACCTTC
few	.	TRBV7-2	TRBJ2-7	CASSLDRSSSYEQYF	TGTGCCAGCAGCTTGGACAGAAGTAGCTCCTACGAGCAGTACTTC
.	.	TRBV29-1	TRBJ2-7	CSGWTGGYEQYF	TGCAGCGGTTGGACTGGGGGGTACGAGCAGTACTTC
few	.	TRBV20-1	TRBJ2-1	CSALPRADEQFF	TGCAGTGCTTTACCGAGGGCCGATGAGCAGTTCTTC
many	.	TRBV7-2	TRBJ2-7	CASSTSSYEQYF	TGTGCCAGCAGCACGAGCTCCTACGAGCAGTACTTC
.	.	TRBV27	TRBJ1-2	CASSLLFGLAYGYTF	TGTGCCAGCAGTTTATTGTTCGGATTGGCCTATGGCTACACCTTC
.	TRBD1	TRBV5-1	TRBJ1-1	CASSLGGQGAEAFF	TGCGCCAGCAGCTTGGGCGGACAGGGTGCTGAAGCTTTCTTT
few	TRBD1	TRBV7-9	TRBJ2-7	CASSRDRENEQYF	TGTGCCAGCAGCCGGGACAGGGAGAACGAGCAGTACTTC
few	.	TRBV28	TRBJ2-7	CASSKPGRASYEQYF	TGTGCCAGCAGTAAACCCGGGCGCGCGTCCTACGAGCAGTACTTC
.	TRBD1	TRBV29-1	TRBJ1-1	CSVARHQTGLDTEAFF	TGCAGCGTCGCTCGGCACCAGACAGGGTTGGACACTGAAGCTTTCTTT
.	.	TRBV21-1	TRBJ2-7	CASSQARSTGQGPEVEVEQYF	TGTGCCAGCAGCCAAGCCCGTTCGACGGGACAGGGTCCAGAAGTTGAGGTCGAGCAGTACTTC
.	TRBD1	TRBV27	TRBJ1-4	CASRKPGQNEKLFF	TGTGCCAGCAGAAAGCCGGGACAGAATGAAAAACTGTTTTTT
few	.	TRBV20-1	TRBJ2-1	CSAPTGRTPYNEQFF	TGCAGTGCTCCGACTGGCAGGACACCCTACAATGAGCAGTTCTTC
few	TRBD2	TRBV5-1	TRBJ2-3	CASSPQGGGADTQYF	TGCGCCAGCAGCCCCCAGGGTGGGGGGGCAGATACGCAGTATTTT
few	.	TRBV25-1	TRBJ2-2	CASSDRKNTGELFF	TGTGCCAGCAGTGACAGGAAGAACACCGGGGAGCTGTTTTTT
.	.	TRBV12-3/TRBV12-4	TRBJ1-1	CASSLTRIYTEAFF	TGTGCCAGCAGTTTAACTCGGATATACACTGAAGCTTTCTTT
few	.	TRBV15	TRBJ2-1	CATSREGEQFF	TGTGCCACCAGCAGAGAAGGTGAGCAGTTCTTC
.	.	TRBV5-1	TRBJ1-5	CASSSDGAGPQHF	TGCGCCAGCAGCTCGGACGGCGCGGGGCCCCAGCATTTT
few	TRBD1	TRBV6-2/TRBV6-3	TRBJ2-1	CASSRRDRAYNEQFF	TGTGCCAGCAGTCGCCGGGACAGGGCCTACAATGAGCAGTTCTTC
.	TRBD2	TRBV12-3/TRBV12-4	TRBJ2-1	CASSFLAVNEQFF	TGTGCCAGCAGTTTTCTAGCGGTGAATGAGCAGTTCTTC
.	.	TRBV28	TRBJ1-5	CASSFSGGSQPQHF	TGTGCCAGCAGTTTTTCGGGGGGTAGCCAGCCCCAGCATTTT
.	.	TRBV6-2/TRBV6-3	TRBJ2-1	CASSPTGPLGEQFF	TGTGCCAGCAGCCCCACGGGCCCGCTGGGGGAGCAGTTCTTC
few	TRBD2	TRBV29-1	TRBJ2-7	CSVDSPSTAGGRSYEQYF	TGCAGCGTTGACAGTCCGTCGACGGCGGGAGGGAGGTCCTACGAGCAGTACTTC
many	TRBD1	TRBV5-1	TRBJ2-7	CASSLSGTGGYEQYF	TGCGCCAGCAGCTTGTCCGGGACAGGGGGCTACGAGCAGTACTTC
once	.	TRBV5-1	TRBJ1-6	CASSLARTNNSPLHF	TGCGCCAGCAGCTTGGCCAGGACAAATAATTCACCCCTCCACTTT
few	TRBD2	TRBV12-3/TRBV12-4	TRBJ2-1	CASIPSLAGNNEQFF	TGTGCCAGCATTCCGTCGCTAGCGGGGAACAATGAGCAGTTCTTC
.	.	TRBV7-9	TRBJ1-1	CASLLAVDTEAFF	TGTGCCAGCCTCCTTGCGGTTGACACTGAAGCTTTCTTT
many	TRBD2	TRBV7-2	TRBJ2-3	CASSLAEGQREASRDTQYF	TGTGCCAGCAGCTTAGCAGAGGGGCAGCGGGAGGCCTCAAGGGATACGCAGTATTTT
few	.	TRBV5-1	TRBJ2-7	CASSSGTENYEQYF	TGCGCCAGCAGCTCCGGGACGGAGAACTACGAGCAGTACTTC
few	TRBD1	TRBV5-1	TRBJ2-2	CASSLKGAGTGELFF	TGCGCCAGCAGCTTGAAGGGGGCAGGAACCGGGGAGCTGTTTTTT
many	.	TRBV28	TRBJ2-2	CASSLKGTGELFF	TGTGCCAGCAGTTTAAAGGGCACCGGGGAGCTGTTTTTT
few	.	TRBV20-1	TRBJ2-1	CSAINGQATYNEQFF	TGCAGTGCCATTAACGGGCAGGCGACCTACAATGAGCAGTTCTTC
.	TRBD1	TRBV5-6	TRBJ1-6	CASSHRTGGRNSPLHF	TGTGCCAGCAGCCACAGGACAGGGGGGAGAAATTCACCCCTCCACTTT
.	TRBD1	TRBV5-1	TRBJ1-2	CASSLDRGLLGYGYTF	TGCGCCAGCAGCTTAGACAGGGGGCTGCTCGGCTATGGCTACACCTTC
.	.	TRBV29-1	TRBJ2-3	CSVGASGTDTQYF	TGCAGCGTAGGGGCTAGCGGCACAGATACGCAGTATTTT